This entry lists 18 T cell receptor beta chains sequenced from one sample in a study of blood T cell repertoires in COVID-19 (TCRdb year 2020). The library was prepared using the immunoSEQ multiplex PCR assay. TCRdb stores this immuneACCESS table with in-frame sequences only. Part of the clones is absent; in the studies checked, under half of the shortfall reflects unresolved V genes, and no reason is known for the rest. Recorded for this sample are around 200,000 clones; roughly 87% of them occurred a single time. Together, the top ten hold roughly 2% of the sample. The sequenced material came from peripheral blood. The receptors come from a man aged 35 to 55 with active or convalescent COVID-19.

The chain uses TRBV27 and TRBJ2-7; D is ambiguous. Between the trimmed V and J ends, which lost 0 bases and 4 bases, there was a span of 10 bases. The CDR3 loop spans 14 amino acids. Germline V gene sequence: CDR1 MNHEY, CDR2 SMNVEV (reference sequence). CDR3: CASSLSAAYYEQYF. CDR3 coding DNA: TGTGCCAGCAGTTTATCGGCGGCGTATTACGAGCAGTACTTC.

This clone was seen only once. Other DNA sequences in the sample encode the same CDR3. CDR3 bases: TGTGCCAGTAGTTTGAGGACAGGGTATAGCAATCAGCCCCAGCATTTT. Translated, it gives CASSLRTGYSNQPQHF. The V call is TRBV19, the J call TRBJ1-5; 8 positions match TRBD1. J was trimmed by 0 bases and V by 5 bases; bases with no gene match: 6. This CDR3 has 16 amino acids. Germline CDR1 is LNHDA and CDR2 is SQIVND (reference sequence).

Here the CDR3 reads CASSHYQGIDYGYTF. The CDR3 DNA reads as TGTGCCAGCAGCCACTACCAGGGAATCGACTATGGCTACACCTTC. This rearrangement joins TRBV27 to TRBJ1-2; maybe TRBD1 (5 bases). The CDR3 loop spans 15 amino acids. V lost 6 bases to trimming and J lost 3 bases, with 17 bases between them. Germline V gene data show CDR1 as MNHEY and CDR2 as SMNVEV (reference sequence).

This clone appeared once. The chain links TRBV19 to TRBJ2-7; perhaps TRBD1 as D (5 bases). CDR1 LNHDA and CDR2 SQIVND come from the germline V gene (reference sequence). V was cut by 7 bases and J by 2 bases, with 9 bases left in between. The CDR3 is made up of 12 amino acids. The CDR3 loop is CASMDTTYEQYF. The CDR3 nucleotides are TGTGCCAGTATGGACACAACCTACGAGCAGTACTTC.

J is TRBJ2-3 and V is TRBV9; D is undetermined. V was trimmed by 4 bases and J by 0 bases, leaving 15 bases between them. In germline, CDR1 is SGDLS, CDR2 YYNGEE. The CDR3 length is 16 residues. CDR3 sequence (DNA): TGTGCCAGCAGCTCGAGAGGAGCTGAGAGCACAGATACGCAGTATTTT. This encodes CASSSRGAESTDTQYF. The variable domain in full, with the rest retrieved from reference TRBV9 and TRBJ2-3, is DSGVTQTPKHLITATGQRVTLRCSPRSGDLSVYWYQQSLDQGLQFLIQYYNGEERAKGNILERFSAQQFPDLHSELNLSSLELGDSALYFCASSSRGAESTDTQYFGPGTRLTVL.

The V call is TRBV5-1, the J call TRBJ1-2, with a weak D call TRBD1 (5 bases). V was pared by 4 bases and J by 8 bases, with 21 bases between. The CDR3 runs 15 residues. Germline CDR1 is SGHRS and CDR2 is YFSETQ. The CDR3 region is CASSPVDSRGSGYTF. The CDR3 nucleotides are TGCGCCAGCAGCCCGGTAGACAGTCGTGGCTCCGGCTACACCTTC.

This chain joins TRBV15 and TRBJ1-3; 7 bases fit TRBD1. Germline CDR1 reads LNHNV; CDR2 reads YYDKDF (reference sequence). CDR3 size: 15 residues. V shed 2 bases and J 0 bases; nucleotides not matched to a gene: 1. CDR3 region: CATSRRTGSGNTIYF. CDR3 nucleotides: TGTGCCACCAGCAGACGGACAGGCTCTGGAAACACCATATATTTT.

The rearrangement uses TRBV3-1 (or the pseudogene TRBV3-2) and TRBJ1-1; 8 bases agree with TRBD1. V dropped 1 base and J dropped 7; count of bases not matched to a gene: 8. CDR3 length: 15 residues. The V gene's germline CDR1 is LGHDT and CDR2 YNNKEL (reference sequence). In DNA, the CDR3 is TGTGCCAGCAGCCAAGCGGGCAGGGGGCACGTTGAAGCTTTCTTT. It yields the protein CASSQAGRGHVEAFF.

V usage is TRBV9 and J usage is TRBJ1-2; maybe TRBD1 (6 bases). The V gene lost 3 bases and the J gene lost 8 bases, with 14 bases spanning the gap. This CDR3 region has 13 residues. CDR1 is SGDLS, CDR2 YYNGEE, per germline. The CDR3: CASSAILQGGYTF. The CDR3 DNA follows: TGTGCCAGCAGCGCCATATTACAGGGCGGCTACACCTTC.

The chain combines TRBV18 with TRBJ2-7; D gene ambiguous. Per the germline V gene, CDR1 is KGHSH and CDR2 is LQKENI. This CDR3 comprises 13 residues. Trimming left V 1 base short and J 5 bases short, with 9 bases between. The CDR3 loop reads CASSPLTRDEQYF. The CDR3 coding sequence is TGTGCCAGCTCACCACTCACCCGGGACGAGCAGTACTTC.

The chain has TRBV28 and TRBJ1-4; D gene uncertain. The CDR3 has 12 amino acids. V lost 2 bases and J lost 8, with 6 bases in between. Germline lookup yields CDR1 MDHEN and CDR2 SYDVKM. The CDR3 reads CASSLPGEKLFF. CDR3 nucleotide sequence: TGTGCCAGCAGTTTACCAGGAGAAAAACTGTTTTTT.

V usage is TRBV19 and J usage is TRBJ2-1; 12 bases are shared with TRBD2. CDR3 size: 16 residues. Trimming took 8 bases from V and 3 from J; bases not matched to a gene: 8. Germline-derived CDR1 and CDR2 are LNHDA and SQIVND (reference sequence). In nucleotides, the CDR3 is TGTGCCAGTGGGCGAGGACTAGCGGGATACTACAATGAGCAGTTCTTC. Amino acids: CASGRGLAGYYNEQFF.

The CDR3 nucleotides read TGTGCCAGCAGCTTAGGCCTGACAGGGACGAACTATGGCTACACCTTC. Protein sequence: CASSLGLTGTNYGYTF. The J gene is TRBJ1-2, the V gene TRBV11-2; TRBD1 agrees at 7 bases. The CDR3 extends over 16 amino acids. V was clipped by 1 base and J by 2 bases; unmatched bases: 7. Germline CDR1 is SGHAT and CDR2 is FQNNGV.

The CDR3 DNA reads TGTGCCAGCAGCCCCCGACTAGCGGGGCCGTCCTACGAGCAGTACTTC. This codes for CASSPRLAGPSYEQYF. The chain employs TRBV11-2 and TRBJ2-7; 11 bases map to TRBD2. The germline V gene has CDR1 SGHAT and CDR2 FQNNGV. Unmatched junction bases numbered 7, after V lost 5 bases and J lost 1 base. This CDR3 has 16 residues.

The chain has TRBV5-4 and TRBJ1-1; 7 bases agree with TRBD1. V trimming: 4 bases; J trimming: 4 bases; junction bases outside the gene matches: 16. The CDR3 is made up of 17 amino acids. Germline CDR1 and CDR2: SGHNT and YYREEE (reference sequence). The CDR3 is CASSRITNRGLGTEAFF. The CDR3 DNA follows: TGTGCCAGCAGCCGGATAACCAACAGGGGTCTCGGCACTGAAGCTTTCTTT.

In its sample, this clone was seen a few times. The chain employs TRBV28 and TRBJ1-4, with D unresolved. This CDR3 comprises 15 residues. Deletions cut 6 bases from V and 0 bases from J, with 11 bases between. CDR1 is MDHEN, CDR2 SYDVKM, per germline. This chain's CDR3 is CASRDDGATNEKLFF. The DNA for the CDR3 is TGTGCCAGCAGGGATGACGGAGCAACTAATGAAAAACTGTTTTTT.

This chain uses TRBV4-1 with TRBJ1-5; 10 bases map to TRBD1. Germline CDR1 MGHRA, CDR2 YSYEKL. V gave up 5 bases and J gave up 0 bases; unmatched junction bases: 4. This CDR3 region has 16 residues. DNA of the CDR3: TGCGCCAGCAGCAAGGGACAGGGGAATAGCAATCAGCCCCAGCATTTT. This translates into CASSKGQGNSNQPQHF.

The chain carries TRBV5-6 and TRBJ2-5, with 10 bases fitting TRBD2. The V gene's germline CDR1 is SGHDT and CDR2 YYEEEE. V lost 1 base to trimming and J lost 3 bases; unmatched junction nucleotides: 12. The CDR3 is made up of 18 amino acids. In DNA form, the CDR3 reads TGTGCCAGCAGCTTGAGGCTAGCGGGGGCGTTTGCTAAAGAGACCCAGTACTTC. Protein product: CASSLRLAGAFAKETQYF.